This T cell receptor beta chain was identified during a study of control samples from healthy donors and cancer patients. The assay was immunoSEQ multiplex PCR, and TCRdb's table has in-frame clones only and misses some. The repertoire holds about 130,000 clones, with approximately 92% as singletons. The CDR3 sequence is 15 residues long. Germline lookup yields CDR1 WNHNN and CDR2 SYGVQD (reference sequence). Trimming stripped 2 bases from V and 1 base from J, with 10 bases between. The receptor was isolated from a man older than 75 with head and neck cancer. This rearrangement joins TRBV10-1 to TRBJ2-3; D is unclear. The source material was PBMCs. CDR3 coding DNA: TGCGCCAGCAGTGAGAGAGCAGGAGGCACAGATACGCAGTATTTT. This encodes CASSERAGGTDTQYF.